This T cell receptor beta chain was observed in a study of tumor-infiltrating lymphocytes in oesophageal squamous cell carcinoma. TCRdb re-called the PCR reads with MiXCR, one entry per CDR3 protein. This table has roughly 17,000 distinct CDR3 sequences, about 51% appearing once. The CDR3 extends over 13 amino acids. V was cut by 4 bases and J by 6 bases, with 12 bases left in between. Germline CDR1 and CDR2: SGHKS and YYEKEE (reference sequence). Sequencing was done on a sample of normal esophageal tissue next to the tumor. The sequence was obtained from a female donor with esophageal squamous cell carcinoma. V and J are TRBV5-5 and TRBJ2-3; the D is unclear. Here the CDR3 DNA reads TGTGCCAGCAGCGCGGACCCGTACGATACGCAGTATTTT. Amino acids: CASSADPYDTQYF.